The source of this T cell receptor (beta chain) is a study of blood T cell repertoires in COVID-19. The wider study: Researchers got acute and convalescent COVID-19 samples from the United States, Italy and Spain.

In the original workflow: Reference gene primer amplification gave nucleated cell count estimates. Sequenced by immunoSEQ multiplex PCR; TCRdb stores in-frame clones only, minus some. The V and J calls and clone size were taken over from that table, and D and trimming were inferred from the DNA. This sample has tens of thousands of clones; about 88% occur once, and the top ten carry roughly 8.4%. CDR1 and CDR2 (germline): MDHEN, SYDVKM. Between the trimmed V and J ends, which lost 6 bases and 4 bases, there was a span of 9 bases. This CDR3 contains 12 residues. The receptor's source is a woman in her 70s with active COVID-19. The specimen sequenced was peripheral blood. The genes are TRBV28 and TRBJ1-2; D gene ambiguous. The chain's CDR3 is CASSPRPYGYTF. DNA for the CDR3: TGTGCCAGCAGCCCCAGGCCCTATGGCTACACCTTC.